This TCR beta chain was obtained from a study of T cell changes during pregnancy in multiple sclerosis (dated by TCRdb to between 2018 and 2021). About the study as a whole: Changes in the T cell repertoire over the course of pregnancy were examined in this study in women with multiple sclerosis.

The library was generated by the immunoSEQ multiplex PCR assay. TCRdb provides this immuneACCESS table in a form limited to in-frame rearrangements. Some clones are lacking; in checked studies, under half of them reflect an unresolved V gene, and why the rest are absent is not known. The sample table lists 35,000 to 40,000 clones, roughly 90% of them with a count of one. The biggest ten clones account for around 5.5% of the sample. Note on this clone: What this receptor recognizes is not known. Sequence at one end of the junction differs from germline and may be a read error.

The material sequenced was CD8+ T cells from peripheral blood mononuclear cells, taken in the third trimester of pregnancy. The receptor was isolated from a female donor with multiple sclerosis, enrolled in a pregnancy study.

CDR3 reads: CASSQAHGELFF. The nucleotides read TGTGCCAGCAGTCAAGCCCACGGGGAGCTGTTTTTT. The sequence is built from TRBV14 and TRBJ2-2; the D gene identity is not certain. Measured from the cysteine to the phenylalanine, the CDR3 is 12 residues long. The CDR3 DNA has 36 bases and is translated from base 1. The germline V gene encodes CDR1 SGHDN and CDR2 FVKESK.